This T cell receptor (beta chain) derives from a study of human T cells and chemical hapten exposure. Study context: Patch tests delivered 0.01% DPC to the upper back and were evaluated at 6 days. Study results and caveats: Expanded TCRs formed significantly more large CDR3 similarity clusters than controls. With patch test score, the counts of PT1 expanded TCRs showed a positive correlation.

Documented time point: patch test 2, 6 weeks after DPC sensitization. Treatment in this sample: therapeutic diphenylcyclopropenone sensitization with weekly scalp DPC. Unfractionated whole blood served as the source for total RNA extraction. People who gave samples had alopecia, were 18 to 70 years old, and were suitable for DPC. This clonotype came up a few times. As yet, its antigen is unknown. The CDR3 consists of 18 residues. Per the germline V gene, CDR1 is SGHTA and CDR2 is FQGNSA. V was clipped by 1 base and J by 7 bases; unmatched bases: 11. MiXCR was run by TCRdb on the RACE reads, yielding one entry per CDR3 protein. The sample shows about 42,000 distinct CDR3 sequences, approximately 9.7% of them seen only once.

The clonotype was recovered from a woman under 40 with alopecia areata. Some clones in this sample may be carry-over from other donors' samples. This sample comprised whole blood, obtained in connection with sensitization to the hapten diphenylcyclopropenone (DPC). J is TRBJ2-1 and V is TRBV7-2, with 12 bases fitting TRBD2. DNA of the CDR3: TGTGCCAGCAGCTTAGTGCCTAGCGGGGGGGCCGGTCGGAATGAGCAGTTCTTC. Translating it yields CASSLVPSGGAGRNEQFF.